This is a list of T cell receptor beta chains from one sample in a study of blood T cell repertoires in COVID-19. Clones were sequenced by immunoSEQ multiplex PCR, and TCRdb holds only the in-frame ones, with some missing. The sample has hundreds of thousands of clones, roughly nine tenths seen once. Sequenced sample: PBMCs or T cells enriched from blood (not recorded which). The receptor set was obtained from a man aged 25-45 years who had recovered from COVID-19. CDR3s include the opening cysteine and the closing phenylalanine or tryptophan. D genes are given only for firm matches. For some rows the clone size is stated as once, few or many, or as a class when expanded; others skip it.

TRBV28	few	TRBJ2-1	.	TGTGCCAGCAGGGACAGCGGATCGGGCGAGCAGTTCTTC	CASRDSGSGEQFF
TRBV20-1	few	TRBJ1-3	.	TGCAGTGCTAGACAGGGAAACACCATATATTTT	CSARQGNTIYF
TRBV3-1/TRBV3-2	.	TRBJ1-3	TRBD1	TGTGCCAGCAGCCCTTTACAGGGGGCAAGAAACACCATATATTTT	CASSPLQGARNTIYF
TRBV4-1	.	TRBJ2-3	TRBD2	TGCGCCAGCAGCCAAGATCGGACTAGCGGGAGCACAGATACGCAGTATTTT	CASSQDRTSGSTDTQYF
TRBV5-1	.	TRBJ2-7	.	TGCGCCAGCAGCTTGGATGTCGGTCCCTACGAGCAGTACTTC	CASSLDVGPYEQYF
TRBV28	.	TRBJ1-1	TRBD1	TGTGCCAGCAGGGCGGGACAGGGCTACACTGAAGCTTTCTTT	CASRAGQGYTEAFF
TRBV4-1	.	TRBJ2-7	TRBD1	TGCGCCAGCAGCCAAGGGCTACCGGGACAGGGTTCCTACGAGCAGTACTTC	CASSQGLPGQGSYEQYF
TRBV4-2	once	TRBJ2-2	TRBD2	TGTGCCAGCAGCCGAAAACTCACCCCTGGGACTAGCGGGAGGGATACCGGGGAGCTGTTTTTT	CASSRKLTPGTSGRDTGELFF
TRBV6-4	.	TRBJ1-6	.	TGTGCCAGCAGGGATACAGGGAATTCACCCCTCCACTTT	CASRDTGNSPLHF
TRBV10-3	.	TRBJ1-6	.	TGTGCCATCAGCCCGACGCAGGGAAATTCACCCCTCCACTTT	CAISPTQGNSPLHF
TRBV19	.	TRBJ1-5	TRBD1	TGTGCCAGTTCTACACAGGGGAATCAGCCCCAGCATTTT	CASSTQGNQPQHF
TRBV19	.	TRBJ2-2	TRBD2	TGTGCCAGTAATCTACTAGCGGGATACGCCGGGGAGCTGTTTTTT	CASNLLAGYAGELFF
TRBV10-3	.	TRBJ1-1	.	TGTGCCATCAGTGATCCCAACGGGGGGGCTCTAGCTTTCTTT	CAISDPNGGALAFF
TRBV6-5	.	TRBJ2-2	.	TGTGCCAGCAGTTACGGACTCAACACCGGGGAGCTGTTTTTT	CASSYGLNTGELFF